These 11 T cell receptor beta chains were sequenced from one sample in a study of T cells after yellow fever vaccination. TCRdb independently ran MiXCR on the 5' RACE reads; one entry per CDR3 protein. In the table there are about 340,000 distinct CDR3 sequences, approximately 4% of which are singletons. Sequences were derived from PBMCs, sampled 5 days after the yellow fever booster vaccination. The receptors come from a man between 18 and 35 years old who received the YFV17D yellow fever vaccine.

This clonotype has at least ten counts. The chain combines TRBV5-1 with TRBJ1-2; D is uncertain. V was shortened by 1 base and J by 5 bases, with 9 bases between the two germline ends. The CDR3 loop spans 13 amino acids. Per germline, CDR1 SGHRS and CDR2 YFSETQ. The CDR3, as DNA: TGCGCCAGCAGCTTGTACCCAGGATATGGCTACACCTTC. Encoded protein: CASSLYPGYGYTF.

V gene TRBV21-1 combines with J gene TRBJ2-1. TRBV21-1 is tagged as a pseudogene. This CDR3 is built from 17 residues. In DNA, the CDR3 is TGTGCCAGCAGCAAATTCCTAATACCATATATCTACAATGAGCAGTTCTTC. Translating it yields CASSKFLIPYIYNEQFF.

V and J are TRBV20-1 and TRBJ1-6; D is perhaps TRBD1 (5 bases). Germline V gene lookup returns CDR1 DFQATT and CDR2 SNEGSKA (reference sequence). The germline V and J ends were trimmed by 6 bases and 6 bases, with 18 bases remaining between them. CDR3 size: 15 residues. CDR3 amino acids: CSAHTAGFGNSPLHF. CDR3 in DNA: TGCAGTGCGCATACCGCAGGGTTCGGTAATTCACCCCTCCACTTT.

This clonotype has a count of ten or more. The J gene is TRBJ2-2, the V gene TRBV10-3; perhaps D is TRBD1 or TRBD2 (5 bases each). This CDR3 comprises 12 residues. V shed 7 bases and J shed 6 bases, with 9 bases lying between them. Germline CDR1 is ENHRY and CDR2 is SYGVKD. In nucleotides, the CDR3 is TGTGCCATCACTGGGGGTGCCGGGGAGCTGTTTTTT. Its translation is CAITGGAGELFF.

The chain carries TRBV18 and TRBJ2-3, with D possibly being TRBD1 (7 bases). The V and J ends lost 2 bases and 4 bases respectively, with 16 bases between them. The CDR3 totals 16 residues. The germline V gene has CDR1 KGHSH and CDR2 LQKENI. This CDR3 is CASSPAQGGVADTQYF. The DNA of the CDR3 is TGTGCCAGCTCACCAGCTCAGGGGGGCGTGGCAGATACGCAGTATTTT.

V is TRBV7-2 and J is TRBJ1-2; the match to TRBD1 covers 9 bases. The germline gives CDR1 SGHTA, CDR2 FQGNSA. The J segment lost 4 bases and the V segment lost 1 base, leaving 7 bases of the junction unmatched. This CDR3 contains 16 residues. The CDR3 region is CASSLDTGGAGYGYTF. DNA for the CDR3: TGTGCCAGCAGCTTAGATACAGGGGGCGCAGGCTATGGCTACACCTTC.

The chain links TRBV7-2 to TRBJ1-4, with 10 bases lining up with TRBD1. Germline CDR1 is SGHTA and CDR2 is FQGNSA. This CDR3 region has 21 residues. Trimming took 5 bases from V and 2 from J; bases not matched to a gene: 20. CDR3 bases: TGTGCCAGCAGCCTCGAAGGGTTGCGGGACAGGGGTTCGTCTACTAATGAAAAACTGTTTTTT. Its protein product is CASSLEGLRDRGSSTNEKLFF.

CDR3: CSASSEGDTEAFF. CDR3 DNA: TGCAGTGCTTCTAGTGAAGGGGACACTGAAGCTTTCTTT. V and J are TRBV20-1 and TRBJ1-1, with D tentatively TRBD1 (5 bases). Trimming took off 5 bases at V and 3 bases at J, with 13 bases between the two ends. This CDR3 comprises 13 residues. Germline assignment: CDR1 DFQATT and CDR2 SNEGSKA (reference sequence).

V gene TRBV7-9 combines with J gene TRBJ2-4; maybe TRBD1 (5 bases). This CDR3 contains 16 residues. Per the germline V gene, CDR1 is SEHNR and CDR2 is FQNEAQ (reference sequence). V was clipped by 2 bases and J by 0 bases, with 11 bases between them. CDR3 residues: CASSLQGGIAKNIQYF. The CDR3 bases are TGTGCCAGCAGCTTACAGGGTGGGATAGCCAAAAACATTCAGTACTTC.

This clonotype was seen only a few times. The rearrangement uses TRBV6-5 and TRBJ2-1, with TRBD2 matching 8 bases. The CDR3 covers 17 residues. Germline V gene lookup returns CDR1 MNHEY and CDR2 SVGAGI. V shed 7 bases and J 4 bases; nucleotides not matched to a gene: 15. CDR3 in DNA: TGTGCCAGCATACAAACTAGCCGGGGGGGGCCTTACAATGAGCAGTTCTTC. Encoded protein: CASIQTSRGGPYNEQFF.

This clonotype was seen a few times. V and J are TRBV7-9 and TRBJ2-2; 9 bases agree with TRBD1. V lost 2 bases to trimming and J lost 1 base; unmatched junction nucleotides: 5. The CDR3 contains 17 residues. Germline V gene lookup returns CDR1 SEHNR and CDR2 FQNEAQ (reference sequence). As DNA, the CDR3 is TGTGCCAGCAGCTTACCCCAGGGACAGGGGAACACCGGGGAGCTGTTTTTT. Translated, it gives CASSLPQGQGNTGELFF.